Following are 2 T cell receptor beta chains from one sample sequenced in a study of T cells in tumors after PD-1 blockade (dated by TCRdb to the late 2010s). Libraries came from the immunoSEQ multiplex PCR assay. In its TCRdb copy, this immuneACCESS table keeps in-frame sequences only and misses some clones. Where compared with another copy, unresolved V genes explain less than half of these, and the others have no known cause. The sample contains fewer than 55,000 clones, about 85% of them found a single time. Roughly 4.1% of the sample belongs to the ten largest clones. The sample's time point label is to be understood as: before anti-PD-1 therapy. Sequencing was performed on PBMCs, taken before anti-PD-1 treatment. The receptor set was obtained from a human donor with basal cell carcinoma.

The chain is built from TRBV28 and TRBJ1-2; no reliable D call. Germline V lookup: CDR1 MDHEN, CDR2 SYDVKM. Trimming took off 3 bases at V and 4 bases at J, with 15 bases between the two ends. The CDR3 covers 15 residues. DNA for the CDR3: TGTGCCAGCAGTTTTTTGGGAGGCACCTTCTATGGCTACACCTTC. This codes for CASSFLGGTFYGYTF.

The CDR3 nucleotides are TGTGCCAGCAGCCTAGACAGCCTCCAAGAGACCCAGTACTTC. Translated, it gives CASSLDSLQETQYF. This chain links TRBV5-6 with TRBJ2-5, with TRBD1 as a possible D gene (5 bases). Germline CDR1 SGHDT, CDR2 YYEEEE. V lost 4 bases and J lost 1, with 11 bases in between. The CDR3 loop spans 14 amino acids. Together with reference TRBV5-6 and TRBJ2-5, the CDR3 gives the full variable domain: DAGVTQSPTHLIKTRGQQVTLRCSPKSGHDTVSWYQQALGQGPQFIFQYYEEEERQRGNFPDRFSGHQFPNYSSELNVNALLLGDSALYLCASSLDSLQETQYFGPGTRLLVL.